This TCR beta chain was obtained from a study of blood T cell repertoires in COVID-19. The CDR3 length is 14 residues. Germline V gene data show CDR1 as SNHLY and CDR2 as FYNNEI. V was cut by 6 bases and J by 3 bases, with 12 bases left in between. The repertoire was sequenced with immunoSEQ multiplex PCR; TCRdb's copy has only in-frame clones and lacks some. The sample has around 200,000 clones; under 90% are singletons. The chain is built from TRBV2 and TRBJ1-5, with D uncertain. This TCR was sampled from a woman aged 40 to 49 with active or convalescent COVID-19. Specimen: peripheral blood. DNA for the CDR3: TGTGCCAGCAGCCGTACAGCAGACAATCAGCCCCAGCATTTT. Translated, it gives CASSRTADNQPQHF.